The source of this TCR beta chain is a study of blood T cell repertoires in COVID-19. This clone was observed a handful of times. Here immunoSEQ multiplex PCR was the method, and the copy in TCRdb shows in-frame clones only, minus some. This table holds around 75,000 clones, about 88% found once. Trimming cost V 0 bases and J 0 bases; bases outside gene matches: 7. The CDR3 sequence is 18 residues long. Germline assignment: CDR1 KGHDR and CDR2 SFDVKD. Sequencing was done on a sample of peripheral blood. The TCR originated in a man aged 70-80 years with active COVID-19. V gene TRBV24-1 combines with J gene TRBJ1-5; 7 positions match TRBD1. As DNA, the CDR3 is TGTGCCACCAGTGATTTGGGGGACAGCGTAGATAGCAATCAGCCCCAGCATTTT. Its translation: CATSDLGDSVDSNQPQHF.